The rows below give T cell receptor beta chains drawn from one sample of a study of shared clonotypes between healthy human individuals. Method: immunoSEQ multiplex PCR; TCRdb's copy keeps in-frame clones and lacks some. The table shows about 640,000 clones, with 72% occurring only once. The sample taken for sequencing was memory CD4+ T cells sorted from blood. Receptor source: a woman younger than 45 in good health. Both conserved end residues are part of each CDR3. The D gene is left open where the match is weak. The listing skips clone size in some rows; elsewhere it reads once, few, many or a size class.

v_gene,j_gene,abundance,d_gene,CDR3aa,CDR3nt
TRBV11-2,TRBJ1-2,few,.,CASSPDGNYGYTF,TGTGCCAGCAGCCCCGACGGGAACTATGGCTACACCTTC
TRBV5-1,TRBJ2-7,.,.,CASSSQRTAYEQYF,TGCGCCAGCAGCTCCCAACGGACAGCCTACGAGCAGTACTTC
TRBV19,TRBJ2-3,.,.,CAVGAHTDTQYF,TGTGCCGTAGGGGCCCACACAGATACGCAGTATTTT
TRBV7-3,TRBJ2-1,.,.,CASSFAATQGNEQFF,TGTGCCAGCAGCTTCGCGGCCACCCAGGGCAATGAGCAGTTCTTC
TRBV10-3,TRBJ2-5,.,.,CAIKAVGQETQYF,TGTGCCATCAAGGCGGTTGGGCAAGAGACCCAGTACTTC
TRBV6-6,TRBJ2-7,.,TRBD1,CASSYGTGAYEQYF,TGTGCCAGCAGTTACGGGACAGGGGCCTACGAGCAGTACTTC
TRBV5-4,TRBJ2-7,.,TRBD1,CASSLTGTHRQGEYF,TGTGCCAGCAGCCTGACAGGCACTCACCGACAGGGGGAATACTTC
TRBV18,TRBJ1-2,.,TRBD1,CASSPGTGNYGYTF,TGTGCCAGCTCACCCGGGACAGGGAACTATGGCTACACCTTC
TRBV28,TRBJ1-4,.,TRBD1,CASSLGQGANEKLFF,TGTGCCAGCAGTCTAGGACAGGGGGCGAATGAAAAACTGTTTTTT
TRBV7-9,TRBJ1-1,.,.,CASSSAGVDTEAFF,TGTGCCAGCAGCTCAGCCGGGGTGGATACTGAAGCTTTCTTT
TRBV7-8,TRBJ2-7,.,TRBD1,CASRSPGQGFQQYF,TGTGCCAGCAGATCCCCGGGACAGGGATTCCAGCAGTACTTC